This T cell receptor (beta chain) stems from a study of T-cell reconstitution after alpha-beta-depleted transplantation in children. The study's findings and limits: Reported findings indicate that, about two months after transplant, alpha-beta T cells came from several hundred expanded clones, which were derived from non-depleted graft cells. After one year, T-cell counts and TCRbeta diversity mostly came from new T cells.

Remarks on this clonotype: Its antigen is currently unknown.

A library of TCRbeta sequences, prepared with unique molecular identifiers, was generated. One entry per CDR3 protein results from TCRdb running MiXCR on the PCR reads. The table lists approximately 1,000,000 distinct CDR3 sequences, about 30% of them singletons. This CDR3 has 15 amino acids. Germline-derived CDR1 and CDR2 are SGHRS and YFSETQ. The V gene lost 4 bases and the J gene lost 5 bases, with 18 bases spanning the gap. The sequenced sample was PBMCs, mostly from graft donor cells, obtained 360 days after TCRalphabeta/CD19-depleted stem cell transplant. The chain is built from TRBV5-1 and TRBJ2-5, with D perhaps TRBD1 (5 bases). This TCR came from a boy under two years old who had a stem cell transplant for SCID, so the T cells may come from the graft donor. The DNA of the CDR3 is TGCGCCAGCAGCCCCGGACACCAGATCGCGGAGACCCAGTACTTC. Amino acids: CASSPGHQIAETQYF.